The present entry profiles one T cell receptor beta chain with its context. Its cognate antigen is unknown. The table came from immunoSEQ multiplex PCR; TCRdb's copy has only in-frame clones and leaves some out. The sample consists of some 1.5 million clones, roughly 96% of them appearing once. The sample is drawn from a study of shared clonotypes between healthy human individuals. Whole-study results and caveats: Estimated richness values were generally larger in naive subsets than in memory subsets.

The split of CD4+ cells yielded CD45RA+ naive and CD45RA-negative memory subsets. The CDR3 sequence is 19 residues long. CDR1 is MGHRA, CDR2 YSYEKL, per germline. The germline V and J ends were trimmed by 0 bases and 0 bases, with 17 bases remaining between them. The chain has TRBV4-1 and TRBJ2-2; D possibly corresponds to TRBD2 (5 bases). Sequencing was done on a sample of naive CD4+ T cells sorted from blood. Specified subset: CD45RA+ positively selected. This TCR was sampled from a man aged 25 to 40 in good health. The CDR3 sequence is CASSQDEGRKTANTGELFF. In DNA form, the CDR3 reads TGCGCCAGCAGCCAAGATGAGGGCAGGAAGACCGCGAACACCGGGGAGCTGTTTTTT.